The present entry profiles one TCR beta chain with its context. The target of this receptor is not known. No quality values exist for individual bases; no much larger clone is one base distant. This entry belongs to a study of T cell responses to AZD1222 COVID-19 vaccine (dated by TCRdb to the early 2020s). Notes on the research overall: A total of under 250 trial participants underwent TCR sequencing, of whom about 210 had received two doses of AZD1222 and some 26 had received two doses of the MenACWY control vaccine. Trial participants were enrolled into age subgroups of 18-55, 56-69 and 70-plus years, which contained about 150, 28 and 57 TCR-sequenced participants, respectively.

The CDR3 regions of human TCRbeta chains were subjected to immunosequencing. The original methods were these. Repertoire TCRs were matched against a reference library of SARS-CoV-2-specific TCRs generated with the MIRA antigen-specificity platform. Breadth was defined as the fraction of unique TCRs that were SARS-CoV-2-associated, and depth was defined as the fraction of total T cells that were SARS-CoV-2-associated. Using the MIRA data, each spike-specific TCR was assigned both to the spike region to which the TCR was reactive and to a CD4 or CD8 class. Log10-transformed breadth and depth values were compared by one-way ANOVA with Sidak's multiple comparisons tests. In its TCRdb copy, this immuneACCESS table keeps in-frame sequences only and misses some clones. Where compared with another copy, unresolved V genes explain less than half of these, and the others have no known cause. V and J calls and clone size are copied from that table; D and trimming were computed from the DNA. In this sample the table shows 120,000 to 150,000 clones, 85% to 90% of which occur a single time. The leading ten clones occupy 1.5% to 2% of the sample.

Summary of the overall study and its limitations: The whole spike protein was spanned by vaccine-associated CD4 TCRs, and dominant responses were seen in regions 160-218 and 743-854. A significant rise in spike-specific TCR breadth and depth was observed after two AZD1222 doses relative to day 0 and relative to MenACWY recipients. Reportedly, almost half of the unique spike-specific TCRs recognized epitopes lying outside the regions that are mutated in the B.1.351 and B.1.1.7 variants. No day 14 peak-response samples were available, so repertoires were characterized only after the peak T cell response. Participants were mostly white British, with more females than males. The authors suggested clonal diversity may have been underestimated. Conclusions about previously exposed vaccinees are limited, since just five or six AZD1222 recipients were seropositive for SARS-CoV-2 at baseline. The 56-69-year group was small, and its depth increase did not reach significance, likely because of low power.

The time point label of this sample denotes: about 28 days (+/-7) after the second vaccine dose. AZD1222 recipients whose second dose came at about 4 weeks and those whose second dose came at about 12 weeks were combined into one group, since spike-specific TCR depth and breadth did not differ between the two schedules. Vaccinee samples came from UK trials COV001 and COV002, including a single-blind randomized controlled phase 2/3 trial of AZD1222 (ChAdOx1 nCoV-19) in healthy adults. Trial participant PBMC samples were collected at day 0 and day 28 after the second dose for TCRbeta chain sequencing. According to the germline V gene, CDR1 reads SGHAT and CDR2 reads FQNNGV. There are 16 amino acids in the CDR3, from cysteine to phenylalanine inclusive. CDR3 DNA is the only sequence kept; it has 48 bases, read in frame from the first base. Trimming takes 5 bases from V and 3 bases from J, and the germline ends sit 18 bases apart.

The sequence was collected from an adult who received the AZD1222 COVID-19 vaccine. Specimen: peripheral blood, collected 28 days after the second AZD1222 dose. The chain joins TRBV11-2 to TRBJ2-3; TRBD2 is perhaps the D gene, given 5 matching bases. The DNA is TGTGCCAGCAGCCCCATCGGGAATGGTAGGACAGATACGCAGTATTTT. This codes for CASSPIGNGRTDTQYF. With the rest looked up from the reference TRBV11-2 and TRBJ2-3 genes rather than sequenced, the full variable domain is EAGVAQSPRYKIIEKRQSVAFWCNPISGHATLYWYQQILGQGPKLLIQFQNNGVVDDSQLPKDRFSAERLKGVDSTLKIQPAKLEDSAVYLCASSPIGNGRTDTQYFGPGTRLTVL.